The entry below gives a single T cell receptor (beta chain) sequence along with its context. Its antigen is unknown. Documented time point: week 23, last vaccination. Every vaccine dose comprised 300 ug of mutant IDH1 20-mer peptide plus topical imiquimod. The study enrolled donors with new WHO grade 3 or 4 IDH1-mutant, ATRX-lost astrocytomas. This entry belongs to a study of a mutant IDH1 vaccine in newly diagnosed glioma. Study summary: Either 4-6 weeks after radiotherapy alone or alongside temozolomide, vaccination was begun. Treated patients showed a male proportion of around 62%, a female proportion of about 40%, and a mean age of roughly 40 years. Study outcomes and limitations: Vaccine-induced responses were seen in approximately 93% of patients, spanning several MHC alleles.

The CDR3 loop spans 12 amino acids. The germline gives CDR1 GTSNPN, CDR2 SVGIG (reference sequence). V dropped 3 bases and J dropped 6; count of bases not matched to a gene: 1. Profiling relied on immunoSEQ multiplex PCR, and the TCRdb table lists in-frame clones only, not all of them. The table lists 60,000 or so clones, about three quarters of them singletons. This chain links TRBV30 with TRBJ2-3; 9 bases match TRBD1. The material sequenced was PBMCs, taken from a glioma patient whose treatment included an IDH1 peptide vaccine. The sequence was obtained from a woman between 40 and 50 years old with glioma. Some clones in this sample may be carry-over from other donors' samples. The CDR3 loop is CAWRDRGDTQYF. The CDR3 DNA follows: TGTGCCTGGAGAGACAGGGGGGATACGCAGTATTTT.